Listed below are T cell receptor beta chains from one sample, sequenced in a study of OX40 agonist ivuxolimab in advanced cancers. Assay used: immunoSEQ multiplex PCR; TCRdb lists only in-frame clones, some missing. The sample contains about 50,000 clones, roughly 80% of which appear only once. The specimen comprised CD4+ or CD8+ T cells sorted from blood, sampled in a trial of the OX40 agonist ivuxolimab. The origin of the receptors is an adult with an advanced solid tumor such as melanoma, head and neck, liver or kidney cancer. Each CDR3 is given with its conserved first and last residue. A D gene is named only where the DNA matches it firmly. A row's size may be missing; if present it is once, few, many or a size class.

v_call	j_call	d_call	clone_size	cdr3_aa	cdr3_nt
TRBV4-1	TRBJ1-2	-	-	CASSQESQHGYTF	TGCGCCAGCAGCCAAGAATCACAACATGGCTACACCTTC
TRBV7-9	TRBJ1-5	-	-	CASSLGDQPQHF	TGTGCCAGCAGCTTAGGGGATCAGCCCCAGCATTTT
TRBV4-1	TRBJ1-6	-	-	CASSLLTASSYNSPLHF	TGCGCCAGCAGCCTCCTGACAGCCAGCTCCTATAATTCACCCCTCCACTTT
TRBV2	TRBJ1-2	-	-	CASRRENRIYGYTF	TGTGCCAGCAGAAGGGAGAATAGGATCTATGGCTACACCTTC
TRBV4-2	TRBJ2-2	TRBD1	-	CASSPPSGGHGELFF	TGTGCCAGCAGCCCCCCGTCAGGGGGCCACGGGGAGCTGTTTTTT
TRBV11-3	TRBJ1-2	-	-	CASTPGGDYGYTF	TGTGCCAGCACTCCTGGGGGGGACTATGGCTACACCTTC
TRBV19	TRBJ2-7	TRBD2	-	CASSPLRLAGSYEQYF	TGTGCCAGTAGCCCTTTGAGACTAGCGGGGAGCTACGAGCAGTACTTC
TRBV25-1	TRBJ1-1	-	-	CASSEYSATANTEAFF	TGTGCCAGCAGTGAATACTCAGCCACAGCGAACACTGAAGCTTTCTTT
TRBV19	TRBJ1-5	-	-	CARAAAPGASQPQHF	TGTGCCAGGGCAGCGGCCCCGGGAGCAAGTCAGCCCCAGCATTTT
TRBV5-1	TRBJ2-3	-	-	CASSRSGTNTDTQYF	TGCGCCAGCAGCAGATCCGGGACAAACACAGATACGCAGTATTTT
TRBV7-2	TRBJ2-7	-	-	CASSQGTDYEQYF	TGTGCCAGCAGCCAAGGGACGGACTACGAGCAGTACTTC
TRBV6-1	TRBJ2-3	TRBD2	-	CASSGTSGASTDTQYF	TGTGCCAGCAGTGGCACTAGCGGGGCGAGCACAGATACGCAGTATTTT
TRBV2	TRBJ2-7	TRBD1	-	CASSNLPGQGAYEQYF	TGTGCCAGCAGCAACCTCCCGGGACAGGGGGCCTATGAGCAGTACTTC
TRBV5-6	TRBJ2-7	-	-	CASSRDPLTYEQYF	TGTGCCAGCAGCCGCGATCCCTTAACCTACGAGCAGTACTTC
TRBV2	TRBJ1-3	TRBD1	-	CASGGQGGGNTIYF	TGTGCCAGCGGCGGACAGGGAGGAGGAAACACCATATATTTT
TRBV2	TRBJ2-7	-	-	CASRRDRNEQYF	TGTGCCAGCCGGAGGGATCGCAACGAGCAGTACTTC
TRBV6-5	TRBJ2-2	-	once	CASSSPLWAELFF	TGTGCCAGCAGTTCCCCTCTGTGGGCGGAGCTGTTTTTT